Below, 29 T cell receptor beta chains from the same sample are listed, as sequenced in a study of cytomegalovirus exposure and HLA in healthy donors. TCRdb's table, derived via immunoSEQ multiplex PCR, lists solely in-frame clones and lacks some. The table has some 160,000 clones, 88% seen once. Sequenced material: PBMCs. The receptors come from a man aged 18-30 years in good health and CMV-seronegative.

The CDR3 spells CASSRDSGSSYEQYV. CDR3 DNA: TGTGCCAGCTCACGGGACAGCGGGAGCTCCTACGAGCAGTACGTC. The chain is built from TRBV18 and TRBJ2-7, with D possibly being TRBD2 (8 bases). V was trimmed by 4 bases and J by 0 bases, leaving 13 bases between them. Germline V gene data show CDR1 as KGHSH and CDR2 as LQKENI. The CDR3 runs to 15 residues.

CDR3 DNA sequence: TGTGCCAGTAGTATAATCACGCCCGGAGGGGGCTACACCTTC. It yields the protein CASSIITPGGGYTF. This sequence joins TRBV19 and TRBJ1-2; D unclear. The germline V and J ends were trimmed by 2 bases and 8 bases, with 15 bases remaining between them. The CDR3 totals 14 residues. The germline V gene has CDR1 LNHDA and CDR2 SQIVND (reference sequence).

This rearrangement joins TRBV9 to TRBJ1-1; perhaps TRBD1 as D (6 bases). The CDR3 sequence is 15 residues long. Per germline, CDR1 SGDLS and CDR2 YYNGEE. Trimming removed 3 bases at V and 8 bases at J, with 20 bases between. CDR3 DNA: TGTGCCAGCAGCGCCACCGGGACAACAGAAGGGGAAGCTTTCTTT. Its protein is CASSATGTTEGEAFF. Full variable domain (rest looked up from reference TRBV9 and TRBJ1-1): DSGVTQTPKHLITATGQRVTLRCSPRSGDLSVYWYQQSLDQGLQFLIQYYNGEERAKGNILERFSAQQFPDLHSELNLSSLELGDSALYFCASSATGTTEGEAFFGQGTRLTVV.

The rearrangement links TRBV6-1 to TRBJ2-3; perhaps TRBD1 as D (5 bases). V was cut by 7 bases and J by 0 bases, with 14 bases left in between. The CDR3 covers 15 residues. Per the germline V gene, CDR1 is MNHNS and CDR2 is SASEGT. The CDR3 bases are TGTGCCAGCAAAGTAGGTACAGGTAGCACAGATACGCAGTATTTT. The encoded protein is CASKVGTGSTDTQYF.

This clone was recorded once. The chain recombines TRBV6-1 with TRBJ1-1; the match to TRBD1 covers 7 bases. Per germline, CDR1 MNHNS and CDR2 SASEGT. The CDR3 runs 15 residues. Trimming at V came to 6 bases and at J to 4 bases, leaving 11 bases not matched to a gene. CDR3 DNA sequence: TGTGCCAGCAGCCGAAAAACAGGGGCGGGCACTGAAGCTTTCTTT. Its translation: CASSRKTGAGTEAFF.

The chain employs TRBV28 and TRBJ1-6; possible D gene TRBD1, 5 bases. The CDR3 has 15 amino acids. Per the germline V gene, CDR1 is MDHEN and CDR2 is SYDVKM. Trimming left V 2 bases short and J 2 bases short, with 7 bases between. DNA for the CDR3: TGTGCCAGCAGTTTAACGGACACCTATAATTCACCCCTCCACTTT. It translates to CASSLTDTYNSPLHF.

CDR3 nucleotides: TGCGCCAGCAGCTACAGGCCGAACACCGGGGAGCTGTTTTTT. Residues: CASSYRPNTGELFF. The chain is built from TRBV10-1 and TRBJ2-2; D perhaps matches TRBD1 (5 bases). Trimming left V 6 bases short and J 0 bases short, with 8 bases between. The CDR3 spans 14 residues. The germline V gene has CDR1 WNHNN and CDR2 SYGVQD (reference sequence).

The gene calls are TRBV19 and TRBJ2-1, with D possibly being TRBD2 (7 bases). V lost 7 bases and J 5 bases, leaving 18 bases between the germline ends. CDR1 and CDR2 (germline): LNHDA, SQIVND (reference sequence). The CDR3 loop spans 15 amino acids. CDR3 bases: TGTGCCAGTACCTTCTGGGGGGGGCCCAACAATGAGCAGTTCTTC. Protein: CASTFWGGPNNEQFF.

This chain joins TRBV6-6 and TRBJ2-7; 7 nucleotides agree with TRBD2. Trimming at V came to 5 bases and at J to 5 bases, leaving 15 bases not matched to a gene. The CDR3 is made up of 16 amino acids. CDR1 and CDR2 (germline): MNHNY, SVGAGI (reference sequence). For the CDR3, the DNA is TGTGCCAGCAGTCCGTACGGGGCGGGAGCTAGGAACGAGCAGTACTTC. Translating it yields CASSPYGAGARNEQYF.

This chain links TRBV2 with TRBJ1-2; D gene unclear. Germline V lookup: CDR1 SNHLY, CDR2 FYNNEI. V was pared by 7 bases and J by 7 bases, with 10 bases between. This CDR3 region has 11 residues. The CDR3 nucleotides are TGTGCCAGCACCAGGCGGGGTGGCTACACCTTC. It specifies CASTRRGGYTF.

In this sample, this clone turned up once. CDR3 DNA sequence: TGTGCCAGCAGCGCCCGCTTCTTCGGGACGAACACCGGGGAGCTGTTTTTT. Its translation is CASSARFFGTNTGELFF. The V and J genes are TRBV7-9 and TRBJ2-2; a weak D match, TRBD2 (5 bases). The CDR3 consists of 17 residues. Trimming left V 5 bases short and J 0 bases short, with 16 bases between. CDR1 and CDR2 from the germline V gene are SEHNR and FQNEAQ (reference sequence).

The J gene is TRBJ2-6, the V gene TRBV5-1; D remains ambiguous. Trimming removed 4 bases at V and 1 base at J, with 9 bases between. CDR3 length equals 15 residues. CDR1 and CDR2 (germline): SGHRS, YFSETQ. CDR3 amino acids: CASSETVSGANVLTF. For the CDR3, the DNA is TGCGCCAGCAGCGAAACGGTGTCTGGGGCCAACGTCCTGACTTTC.

This clone came up a few times. The V call is TRBV2, the J call TRBJ2-5, with D possibly TRBD2 on 5 matching bases. This CDR3 has 13 amino acids. V dropped 2 bases and J dropped 5 bases, with 9 bases sitting between them. The germline V gene encodes CDR1 SNHLY and CDR2 FYNNEI. The CDR3 spells CASSEKERETQYF. In DNA, the CDR3 is TGTGCCAGCAGTGAAAAGGAGCGGGAGACCCAGTACTTC.

The chain joins TRBV5-6 to TRBJ1-1; the match to TRBD1 covers 7 bases. Germline V lookup: CDR1 SGHDT, CDR2 YYEEEE. The V segment lost 4 bases and the J segment 4 bases; nucleotides outside the gene matches: 7. The CDR3 sequence is 14 residues long. The DNA for the CDR3 is TGTGCCAGCAGCCTGACAGGGTTGGCCACTGAAGCTTTCTTT. As protein: CASSLTGLATEAFF. The complete variable domain, with remaining parts taken from reference TRBV5-6 and TRBJ1-1, reads DAGVTQSPTHLIKTRGQQVTLRCSPKSGHDTVSWYQQALGQGPQFIFQYYEEEERQRGNFPDRFSGHQFPNYSSELNVNALLLGDSALYLCASSLTGLATEAFFGQGTRLTVV.

J is TRBJ2-2 and V is TRBV19, with TRBD2 matching 8 bases. V shed 1 base and J 1 base; nucleotides not matched to a gene: 2. CDR3 size: 16 residues. Per germline, CDR1 LNHDA and CDR2 SQIVND (reference sequence). The CDR3 DNA follows: TGTGCCAGTAGTATAGGAGCGGGAGAGAACACCGGGGAGCTGTTTTTT. Amino acid sequence: CASSIGAGENTGELFF.

The chain is built from TRBV18 and TRBJ2-7; 8 bases line up with TRBD1. This CDR3 region has 14 residues. Germline V gives CDR1 KGHSH, CDR2 LQKENI. Trimming cost V 2 bases and J 6 bases; bases outside gene matches: 6. The CDR3 DNA sequence: TGTGCCAGCTCACCAGTGACAGGGGATCCCGAGCAGTACTTC. This encodes CASSPVTGDPEQYF.

This clone was observed once. The chain combines TRBV5-1 with TRBJ1-1; a possible D gene is TRBD1 (5 bases). The germline V gene has CDR1 SGHRS and CDR2 YFSETQ. V was cut by 2 bases and J by 0 bases, with 11 bases left in between. This CDR3 has 15 amino acids. The CDR3 protein is CASSLKGPVNTEAFF. Here the CDR3 DNA reads TGCGCCAGCAGCTTAAAGGGGCCGGTGAACACTGAAGCTTTCTTT.

In this sample, this clone turned up a few times. The rearrangement joins TRBV11-2 to TRBJ1-2; weak D call: TRBD1 (6 bases). The CDR3 covers 15 residues. Per germline, CDR1 SGHAT and CDR2 FQNNGV. V lost 5 bases, J lost 6 bases, and 19 bases lay in between. The CDR3 reads CASSTLKRGAHGYTF. In nucleotides, the CDR3 is TGTGCCAGCAGCACACTAAAGCGGGGGGCGCATGGCTACACCTTC.

This clone was counted once. This chain joins TRBV7-8 and TRBJ2-3; D gene uncertain. Germline CDR1 is SGHVS and CDR2 is FQNEAQ. V was pared by 8 bases and J by 2 bases, with 8 bases between. The CDR3 covers 12 residues. The CDR3 spells CASSQLTDTQYF. The DNA for the CDR3 is TGTGCCAGCTCCCAACTCACAGATACGCAGTATTTT.

V usage is TRBV6-5 and J usage is TRBJ1-1; a weak D match, TRBD1 (6 bases). The CDR3 covers 14 residues. V dropped 7 bases and J dropped 4 bases, with 16 bases sitting between them. Germline V gives CDR1 MNHEY, CDR2 SVGAGI. This CDR3 reads CASTARGGVTEAFF. CDR3 bases: TGTGCCAGCACCGCACGAGGGGGAGTCACTGAAGCTTTCTTT.

The CDR3 is CSVEDRVGTEQYF. DNA of the CDR3: TGCAGCGTTGAAGATAGGGTGGGGACAGAACAGTACTTC. This sequence joins TRBV29-1 and TRBJ2-7; 7 bases match TRBD1. The germline V gene encodes CDR1 SQVTM and CDR2 ANQGSEA. The CDR3 sequence is 13 residues long. The ends lost 0 bases at V and 10 bases at J; junction bases unmatched: 9.

The V call is TRBV7-9, the J call TRBJ2-5; D gene ambiguous. This CDR3 contains 14 residues. Trimming shortened V by 7 bases and J by 1 base, and 13 bases separated the two germline ends. CDR1 is SEHNR and CDR2 is FQNEAQ in the germline V gene (reference sequence). CDR3 region: CASTPYGLQETQYF. The CDR3 nucleotides read TGTGCCAGCACCCCGTATGGGCTCCAAGAGACCCAGTACTTC.

The genes are TRBV7-2 and TRBJ1-1, with no clear D. Germline assignment: CDR1 SGHTA and CDR2 FQGNSA. V lost 0 bases, J lost 5 bases, and 13 bases lay in between. This CDR3 contains 15 residues. CDR3 in DNA: TGTGCCAGCAGCTTAGCCGCAGTACGGAGGACTGAAGCTTTCTTT. Its protein product is CASSLAAVRRTEAFF. Variable domain in full (rest from reference TRBV7-2 and TRBJ1-1): GAGVSQSPSNKVTEKGKDVELRCDPISGHTALYWYRQSLGQGLEFLIYFQGNSAPDKSGLPSDRFSAERTGGSVSTLTIQRTQQEDSAVYLCASSLAAVRRTEAFFGQGTRLTVV.

The chain carries TRBV30 and TRBJ1-1; D is unclear. V dropped 0 bases and J dropped 8 bases, with 4 bases sitting between them. The CDR3 totals 10 residues. CDR1 is GTSNPN, CDR2 SVGIG, per germline (reference sequence). The CDR3 protein is CAWSVGEAFF. In DNA, the CDR3 is TGTGCCTGGAGTGTGGGCGAAGCTTTCTTT.

The gene calls are TRBV6-1 and TRBJ1-2; no definite D call. This CDR3 spans 13 amino acids. With 7 bases removed from V and 7 bases from J, the gap between germline ends came to 16 bases. CDR1 is MNHNS and CDR2 is SASEGT in the germline V gene. CDR3 nucleotides: TGTGCCAGCAACGAGGGCGGCCGGGGTGGCTACACCTTC. As protein: CASNEGGRGGYTF.

The chain links TRBV28 to TRBJ2-7, with 9 bases lining up with TRBD2. Per the germline V gene, CDR1 is MDHEN and CDR2 is SYDVKM. CDR3 length: 14 amino acids. The ends lost 5 bases at V and 0 bases at J; junction bases unmatched: 2. The CDR3 DNA sequence: TGTGCCAGCAGTAGCGGGGGGTCCTCCTACGAGCAGTACGTC. Translated, it gives CASSSGGSSYEQYV.

This clone was seen more than once but under ten times. The chain employs TRBV18 and TRBJ2-4, with a tentative D call TRBD1 (5 bases). The V and J ends lost 2 bases and 0 bases respectively, with 14 bases between them. CDR1 KGHSH and CDR2 LQKENI come from the germline V gene. The CDR3 loop spans 17 amino acids. CDR3 DNA: TGTGCCAGCTCACCAAGGGTCGACAGACGAGCCAAAAACATTCAGTACTTC. Its protein product is CASSPRVDRRAKNIQYF. The whole variable domain, remainder taken from reference TRBV18 and TRBJ2-4, is NAGVMQNPRHLVRRRGQEARLRCSPMKGHSHVYWYRQLPEEGLKFMVYLQKENIIDESGMPKERFSAEFPKEGPSILRIQQVVRGDSAAYFCASSPRVDRRAKNIQYFGAGTRLSVL.

The gene calls are TRBV29-1 and TRBJ2-7; 8 bases fit TRBD2. Germline V gene sequence: CDR1 SQVTM, CDR2 ANQGSEA. Trimming at V came to 8 bases and at J to 3 bases, leaving 12 bases not matched to a gene. The CDR3 covers 14 residues. The CDR3 reads CSKAGGADIYEQYF. The CDR3 DNA follows: TGCAGCAAAGCCGGGGGGGCGGATATCTACGAGCAGTACTTC.

This clone showed up just once. This chain uses TRBV7-9 with TRBJ2-4; 8 bases fit TRBD1. The CDR3 has 14 amino acids. Trimming cost V 5 bases and J 8 bases; bases outside gene matches: 8. The germline CDR1 and CDR2 sequences are SEHNR and FQNEAQ (reference sequence). The CDR3 DNA is TGTGCCAGCAGCCCCCGGACAGGGCGGGACATTCAGTACTTC. Translating gives CASSPRTGRDIQYF.